This is a list of T cell receptor beta chains from one sample in a study of Ad26.COV2.S vaccination and SARS-CoV-2 variants. TCRdb's copy holds only in-frame clones and misses some; the assay was immunoSEQ multiplex PCR. The sample has a few hundred thousand clones, 70% to 90% seen once. Specimen: peripheral blood, collected in a trial of Ad26.COV2.S vaccine versus placebo. The source of these receptors is a person between 18 and 60 years old who received the Ad26.COV2.S COVID-19 vaccine or a placebo. Each CDR3 is given with its conserved first and last residue. Fields, in order: CDR3 DNA, CDR3 protein, V gene, clone size, J gene, D gene. D genes are given only for firm matches. Size values are once, few and many counts, or a class for expanded clones, and some rows have none.

CDR3 DNA: TGTGCCAGCAGCCTTACTAGCGGGACGGGCGGGGAGCTGTTTTTT
CDR3 protein: CASSLTSGTGGELFF
V gene: TRBV9
clone size: once
J gene: TRBJ2-2
D gene: TRBD2

CDR3 DNA: TGTGCCAGCAGTCCCTTGGGGCGGGGGCGTGAAAAACTGTTTTTT
CDR3 protein: CASSPLGRGREKLFF
V gene: TRBV6-5
clone size: -
J gene: TRBJ1-4
D gene: -

CDR3 DNA: TGTGCCAGCAGCGTCATACTTGGGGGAGCGGCTGAAGCTTTCTTT
CDR3 protein: CASSVILGGAAEAFF
V gene: TRBV9
clone size: -
J gene: TRBJ1-1
D gene: -

CDR3 DNA: TGCAGCATATACCTAGGGGGACAGGGGGCTTTCCGGGGCTACACCTTC
CDR3 protein: CSIYLGGQGAFRGYTF
V gene: TRBV29-1
clone size: -
J gene: TRBJ1-2
D gene: TRBD1

CDR3 DNA: TGTGCCAGCAGTTCGGGACAGGGTAAAGACTATGGCTACACCTTC
CDR3 protein: CASSSGQGKDYGYTF
V gene: TRBV6-5
clone size: -
J gene: TRBJ1-2
D gene: TRBD1

CDR3 DNA: TGTGCCTGGAGTGTACTAAACAGCTACACCGGGGAGCTGTTTTTT
CDR3 protein: CAWSVLNSYTGELFF
V gene: TRBV30
clone size: once
J gene: TRBJ2-2
D gene: -

CDR3 DNA: TGTGCCAGCAGCTTACAGGGGGCCGCTGGCTACACCTTC
CDR3 protein: CASSLQGAAGYTF
V gene: TRBV5-8
clone size: once
J gene: TRBJ1-2
D gene: TRBD1

CDR3 DNA: TGTGCTAGCAGGGACAGGGGTGAGGACACTGAAGCTTTCTTT
CDR3 protein: CASRDRGEDTEAFF
V gene: TRBV21-1
clone size: -
J gene: TRBJ1-1
D gene: -

CDR3 DNA: TGTGCCAGCAGTTCAAACCGTCTGAGCAATCAGCCCCAGCATTTT
CDR3 protein: CASSSNRLSNQPQHF
V gene: TRBV6-2/TRBV6-3
clone size: -
J gene: TRBJ1-5
D gene: -

CDR3 DNA: TGTGCCAGCAGCGAGGGACTGGGACAAGAGACCCAGTACTTC
CDR3 protein: CASSEGLGQETQYF
V gene: TRBV6-5
clone size: -
J gene: TRBJ2-5
D gene: -

CDR3 DNA: TGTGCCAGCAGCTTAGCGGGACTGCTAAACTATGGCTACACCTTC
CDR3 protein: CASSLAGLLNYGYTF
V gene: TRBV7-2
clone size: -
J gene: TRBJ1-2
D gene: -

CDR3 DNA: TGTGCCAGCAGCGACACAGGGCTCACTGAAGCTTTCTTT
CDR3 protein: CASSDTGLTEAFF
V gene: TRBV7-3
clone size: few
J gene: TRBJ1-1
D gene: -

CDR3 DNA: TGCAGCGTAACGGACAGGGGGGGCACTGAAGCTTTCTTT
CDR3 protein: CSVTDRGGTEAFF
V gene: TRBV29-1
clone size: -
J gene: TRBJ1-1
D gene: TRBD1

CDR3 DNA: TGTGCCAGCAGCTCAGACAGAGGATATGGCTACACCTTC
CDR3 protein: CASSSDRGYGYTF
V gene: TRBV7-9
clone size: few
J gene: TRBJ1-2
D gene: -

CDR3 DNA: TGTGCCAGCAGTTTATCTCAGATAGCGGATTACATCTACAATGAGCAGTTCTTC
CDR3 protein: CASSLSQIADYIYNEQFF
V gene: TRBV27
clone size: -
J gene: TRBJ2-1
D gene: -

CDR3 DNA: TGTGCCAGCAGTGATTTGACAGGGGGAAACACTGAAGCTTTCTTT
CDR3 protein: CASSDLTGGNTEAFF
V gene: TRBV6-1
clone size: -
J gene: TRBJ1-1
D gene: TRBD1

CDR3 DNA: TGCGCCAGCAGCCAGTCACAGGGAAATCAGCCCCAGCATTTT
CDR3 protein: CASSQSQGNQPQHF
V gene: TRBV4-3
clone size: once
J gene: TRBJ1-5
D gene: -

CDR3 DNA: TGTGCCAGCAGTTTATTTCCAGGGAGGGGTAACTATGGCTACACCTTC
CDR3 protein: CASSLFPGRGNYGYTF
V gene: TRBV27
clone size: -
J gene: TRBJ1-2
D gene: -

CDR3 DNA: TGTGCCAGCAGCCCCGCTAGCGGGAGGGCCACCGGGGAGCTGTTTTTT
CDR3 protein: CASSPASGRATGELFF
V gene: TRBV9
clone size: -
J gene: TRBJ2-2
D gene: TRBD2

CDR3 DNA: TGTGCCAGCAGTCACAGGGTTCGCGAGACCCAGTACTTC
CDR3 protein: CASSHRVRETQYF
V gene: TRBV27
clone size: -
J gene: TRBJ2-5
D gene: -

CDR3 DNA: TGTGCCAGCTCCGGGACAGATCACGAAAAACTGTTTTTT
CDR3 protein: CASSGTDHEKLFF
V gene: TRBV10-3
clone size: -
J gene: TRBJ1-4
D gene: TRBD1

CDR3 DNA: TGTGCCAGCAGTTACAGAGCGGGGGGGCAAAATGAGCAGTTCTTC
CDR3 protein: CASSYRAGGQNEQFF
V gene: TRBV6-2/TRBV6-3
clone size: -
J gene: TRBJ2-1
D gene: TRBD2

CDR3 DNA: TGCGCCAGCAGCCAAGGGCGAGGGGTTTCAGAGACCCAGTACTTC
CDR3 protein: CASSQGRGVSETQYF
V gene: TRBV4-3
clone size: -
J gene: TRBJ2-5
D gene: -

CDR3 DNA: TGCGCCAGCAGCCAAGATGACAGGGGCACAGATACGCAGTATTTT
CDR3 protein: CASSQDDRGTDTQYF
V gene: TRBV4-3
clone size: -
J gene: TRBJ2-3
D gene: TRBD1

CDR3 DNA: TGTGCCAGTAGGACCCATTCCCGGGGAATGAACACTGAAGCTTTCTTT
CDR3 protein: CASRTHSRGMNTEAFF
V gene: TRBV19
clone size: -
J gene: TRBJ1-1
D gene: -

CDR3 DNA: TGTGCCAGCAGCTTAGCGGGCTCTAGCGGGACGGATACGCAGTATTTT
CDR3 protein: CASSLAGSSGTDTQYF
V gene: TRBV7-6
clone size: -
J gene: TRBJ2-3
D gene: TRBD2

CDR3 DNA: TGTGCCAGCAGCTCCAAGGACAGGGTGATTGAAAAACTGTTTTTT
CDR3 protein: CASSSKDRVIEKLFF
V gene: TRBV6-5
clone size: -
J gene: TRBJ1-4
D gene: TRBD1

CDR3 DNA: TGTGCCAGCAGCTTGTTAGCGGGAGGGCTGGAGGGGTACAATGAGCAGTTCTTC
CDR3 protein: CASSLLAGGLEGYNEQFF
V gene: TRBV7-9
clone size: -
J gene: TRBJ2-1
D gene: TRBD2

CDR3 DNA: TGTGCCAGCAGCTTCTCCCCCTCGAATGAGCAGTTCTTC
CDR3 protein: CASSFSPSNEQFF
V gene: TRBV7-2
clone size: -
J gene: TRBJ2-1
D gene: -

CDR3 DNA: TGTGCCAGCAGTTCCCCAGGAAATGAGCAGTTCTTC
CDR3 protein: CASSSPGNEQFF
V gene: TRBV6-6
clone size: -
J gene: TRBJ2-1
D gene: -

CDR3 DNA: TGTGCCAGCAGCTCTAGTTTGGATGAAAAACTGTTTTTT
CDR3 protein: CASSSSLDEKLFF
V gene: TRBV6-5
clone size: few
J gene: TRBJ1-4
D gene: -

CDR3 DNA: TGTGCCAGCAGTTCCCCGGGAGGGCCTGGGGAGCAGTTCTTC
CDR3 protein: CASSSPGGPGEQFF
V gene: TRBV6-5
clone size: -
J gene: TRBJ2-1
D gene: TRBD2

CDR3 DNA: TGTGCCAGCAGCACGACAGGGGGAAACACCATATATTTT
CDR3 protein: CASSTTGGNTIYF
V gene: TRBV7-9
clone size: -
J gene: TRBJ1-3
D gene: TRBD1

CDR3 DNA: TGCGCCAGCAGCGCCTCGTCCCCCCTCCGGGAGGGATTCTTT
CDR3 protein: CASSASSPLREGFF
V gene: TRBV5-1
clone size: -
J gene: TRBJ1-1
D gene: -

CDR3 DNA: TGTGCCAGTAGAAAAACTAGCGGGAGTGCAGATACGCAGTATTTT
CDR3 protein: CASRKTSGSADTQYF
V gene: TRBV19
clone size: -
J gene: TRBJ2-3
D gene: TRBD2

CDR3 DNA: TGTGCCAGCAGCCCCCGGGGGGAGTCTAACTATGGCTACACCTTC
CDR3 protein: CASSPRGESNYGYTF
V gene: TRBV27
clone size: -
J gene: TRBJ1-2
D gene: -

CDR3 DNA: TGTGCCAGCAGCTTGGTAGGTCTTCCTAGCACAGATACGCAGTATTTT
CDR3 protein: CASSLVGLPSTDTQYF
V gene: TRBV5-4
clone size: -
J gene: TRBJ2-3
D gene: -

CDR3 DNA: TGTGCCAGCAGCCCGGGACAGGGGCCAAGCAATCAGCCCCAGCATTTT
CDR3 protein: CASSPGQGPSNQPQHF
V gene: TRBV6-2/TRBV6-3
clone size: -
J gene: TRBJ1-5
D gene: TRBD1

CDR3 DNA: TGTGCCAGCAGTTGGACAGGGGACACTGAAGCTTTCTTT
CDR3 protein: CASSWTGDTEAFF
V gene: TRBV12-3/TRBV12-4
clone size: -
J gene: TRBJ1-1
D gene: TRBD1

CDR3 DNA: TGTGCCAGCAGTAGCCGGGCATACAATGAGCAGTTCTTC
CDR3 protein: CASSSRAYNEQFF
V gene: TRBV9
clone size: -
J gene: TRBJ2-1
D gene: -

CDR3 DNA: TGTGCCAGCAGTGACTCGGAGACAGATACGCAGTATTTT
CDR3 protein: CASSDSETDTQYF
V gene: TRBV6-4
clone size: many
J gene: TRBJ2-3
D gene: -

CDR3 DNA: TGCGCCAGCAGCCAAGTGGTGGGGGACTCTGGAAACACCATATATTTT
CDR3 protein: CASSQVVGDSGNTIYF
V gene: TRBV4-3
clone size: once
J gene: TRBJ1-3
D gene: -

CDR3 DNA: TGTGCCAGCAGCGGTGGGCGGCAAGAGACCCAGTACTTC
CDR3 protein: CASSGGRQETQYF
V gene: TRBV7-2
clone size: -
J gene: TRBJ2-5
D gene: -

CDR3 DNA: TGTGCCAGCAGTGAAGTGAGGGAGCTGTTTTTT
CDR3 protein: CASSEVRELFF
V gene: TRBV6-1
clone size: -
J gene: TRBJ2-2
D gene: -

CDR3 DNA: TGTGCCAGCAGTCAAAGGGGGACCCAGTACTTC
CDR3 protein: CASSQRGTQYF
V gene: TRBV12-3/TRBV12-4
clone size: -
J gene: TRBJ2-5
D gene: -

CDR3 DNA: TGTGCCAGCAGTTTATCGACACTGACTGAAGCTTTCTTT
CDR3 protein: CASSLSTLTEAFF
V gene: TRBV27
clone size: -
J gene: TRBJ1-1
D gene: -

CDR3 DNA: TGTGCCAGTACCCCTATACAGGGAAAAAGGGACACCGGGGAGCTGTTTTTT
CDR3 protein: CASTPIQGKRDTGELFF
V gene: TRBV19
clone size: once
J gene: TRBJ2-2
D gene: -

CDR3 DNA: TGTGCCAGCTCAAGACTAGCGGGTTACACCGGGGAGCTGTTTTTT
CDR3 protein: CASSRLAGYTGELFF
V gene: TRBV18
clone size: -
J gene: TRBJ2-2
D gene: TRBD2

CDR3 DNA: TGTGCCAGCAGCGCCCCTGGGCAGCCCCAAGAGACCCAGTACTTC
CDR3 protein: CASSAPGQPQETQYF
V gene: TRBV6-5
clone size: -
J gene: TRBJ2-5
D gene: -

CDR3 DNA: TGCGCCAGCAGCTTGGTTACAGGGGGCTATGGCTACACCTTC
CDR3 protein: CASSLVTGGYGYTF
V gene: TRBV5-1
clone size: -
J gene: TRBJ1-2
D gene: TRBD1

CDR3 DNA: TGTGCCAGCAGCTTAGAAGGCTTTAATAGATATGAAAAACTGTTTTTT
CDR3 protein: CASSLEGFNRYEKLFF
V gene: TRBV11-2
clone size: few
J gene: TRBJ1-4
D gene: -

CDR3 DNA: TGTGCCAGCAGCCCGAGTGGTGGGTTTACTGAGCCCCAGCATTTT
CDR3 protein: CASSPSGGFTEPQHF
V gene: TRBV7-9
clone size: once
J gene: TRBJ1-5
D gene: -

CDR3 DNA: TGCACCGGACGACAGGGGGCAACCGGGGAGCTGTTTTTT
CDR3 protein: CTGRQGATGELFF
V gene: TRBV29-1
clone size: -
J gene: TRBJ2-2
D gene: TRBD1

CDR3 DNA: TGTGCCAGCAGCGCGGGACAGGGGCATGAAAAACTGTTTTTT
CDR3 protein: CASSAGQGHEKLFF
V gene: TRBV9
clone size: -
J gene: TRBJ1-4
D gene: TRBD1

CDR3 DNA: TGTGCCAGTAGTAGGACAGGTTTTAATCAGCCCCAGCATTTT
CDR3 protein: CASSRTGFNQPQHF
V gene: TRBV19
clone size: -
J gene: TRBJ1-5
D gene: TRBD1

CDR3 DNA: TGTGCCACCAGTGACCCGTCGGCAGCTTTGGAATATGGCTACACCTTC
CDR3 protein: CATSDPSAALEYGYTF
V gene: TRBV24-1
clone size: -
J gene: TRBJ1-2
D gene: -

CDR3 DNA: TGTGCCAGCAGCGTATTGGCAGGGGGGGCGAACACTGAAGCTTTCTTT
CDR3 protein: CASSVLAGGANTEAFF
V gene: TRBV9
clone size: once
J gene: TRBJ1-1
D gene: TRBD1

CDR3 DNA: TGTGCCAGCAGCCCAGGGACTAGAGGTGCAGATACGCAGTATTTT
CDR3 protein: CASSPGTRGADTQYF
V gene: TRBV5-4
clone size: -
J gene: TRBJ2-3
D gene: TRBD2

CDR3 DNA: TGCGCCAGCAGCCAAGAAGTGGGTGCGCAGGCCCAGTACTTC
CDR3 protein: CASSQEVGAQAQYF
V gene: TRBV4-3
clone size: -
J gene: TRBJ2-5
D gene: -

CDR3 DNA: TGCGCCAGCAGCCAAGATCCGGCGGGGGGGCACGGCACAGATACGCAGTATTTT
CDR3 protein: CASSQDPAGGHGTDTQYF
V gene: TRBV4-3
clone size: -
J gene: TRBJ2-3
D gene: TRBD2